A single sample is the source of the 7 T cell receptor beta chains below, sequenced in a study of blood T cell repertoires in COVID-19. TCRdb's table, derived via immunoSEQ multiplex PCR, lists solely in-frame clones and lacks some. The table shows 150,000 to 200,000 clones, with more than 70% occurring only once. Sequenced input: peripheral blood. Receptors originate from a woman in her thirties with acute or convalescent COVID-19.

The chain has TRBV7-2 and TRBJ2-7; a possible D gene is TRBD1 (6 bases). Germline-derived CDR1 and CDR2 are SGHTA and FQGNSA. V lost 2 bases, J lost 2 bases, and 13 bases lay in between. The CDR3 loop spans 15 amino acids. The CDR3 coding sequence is TGTGCCAGCAGCTTACCGGGTGGGGGCGCCTACGAGCAGTACTTC. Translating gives CASSLPGGGAYEQYF.

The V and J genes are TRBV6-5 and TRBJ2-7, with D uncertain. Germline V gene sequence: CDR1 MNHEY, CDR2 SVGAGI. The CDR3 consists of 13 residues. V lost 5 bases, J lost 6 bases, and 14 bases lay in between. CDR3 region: CASSHRVRVEQYF. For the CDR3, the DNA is TGTGCCAGCAGTCACCGGGTGAGAGTCGAGCAGTACTTC.

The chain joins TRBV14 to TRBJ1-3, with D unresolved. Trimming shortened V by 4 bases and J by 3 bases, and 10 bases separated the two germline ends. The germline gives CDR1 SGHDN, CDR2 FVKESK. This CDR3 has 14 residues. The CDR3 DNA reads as TGTGCCAGCAGCCCTCGACATGATGGAAACACCATATATTTT. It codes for CASSPRHDGNTIYF.

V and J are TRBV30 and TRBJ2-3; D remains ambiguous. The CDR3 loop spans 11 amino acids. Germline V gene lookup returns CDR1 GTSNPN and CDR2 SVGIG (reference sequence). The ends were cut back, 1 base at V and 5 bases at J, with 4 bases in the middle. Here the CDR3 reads CAWSGRDTQYF. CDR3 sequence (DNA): TGTGCCTGGAGTGGTAGAGATACGCAGTATTTT.

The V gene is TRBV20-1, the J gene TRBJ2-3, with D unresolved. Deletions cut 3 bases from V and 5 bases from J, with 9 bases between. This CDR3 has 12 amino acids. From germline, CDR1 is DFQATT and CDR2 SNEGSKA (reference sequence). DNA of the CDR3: TGCAGTGCTAGTACTCTCGGAGATACGCAGTATTTT. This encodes CSASTLGDTQYF.

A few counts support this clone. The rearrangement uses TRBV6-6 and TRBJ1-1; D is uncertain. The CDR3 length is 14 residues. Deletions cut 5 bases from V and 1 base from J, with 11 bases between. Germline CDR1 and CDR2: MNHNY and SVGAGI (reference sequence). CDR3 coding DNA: TGTGCCAGCAGTGATACCACTCGGAACACTGAAGCTTTCTTT. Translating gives CASSDTTRNTEAFF.

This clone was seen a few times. CDR3 sequence: CASSLATDSLGDEQFF. The CDR3, as DNA: TGCGCCAGCAGCTTGGCCACGGACAGTCTGGGAGATGAGCAGTTCTTC. The V gene is TRBV5-1, the J gene TRBJ2-1, with D maybe TRBD1 (6 bases). Trimming left V 0 bases short and J 8 bases short, with 18 bases between. The CDR3 has 16 residues. Germline values: CDR1 SGHRS, CDR2 YFSETQ.